The 2 T cell receptor beta chains reported below all come from one sample, sequenced in a study of graft-versus-host responses after intestinal transplantation. These receptors' antigens are unknown. Profiling relied on immunoSEQ multiplex PCR, and the TCRdb table lists in-frame clones only, not all of them. This sample yields some 110,000 clones, of which more than 80% are seen a single time; about 0.2% belongs to the top ten. The specimen was unstimulated CD4+ T cells sorted from spleen or lymph node cells, collected before transplant. All receptors derive from a human donor who was the organ donor for an intestinal transplant.

V gene TRBV6-1 combines with J gene TRBJ2-7; TRBD1 is a possible D gene (6 bases). This CDR3 has 14 residues. Trimming stripped 5 bases from V and 0 bases from J, with 11 bases between. Germline lookup yields CDR1 MNHNS and CDR2 SASEGT. CDR3 DNA sequence: TGTGCCAGCAGTTTAACAGGGAGCTCCTACGAGCAGTACTTC. Its translation: CASSLTGSSYEQYF.

The V and J genes are TRBV18 and TRBJ2-3; 10 nucleotides agree with TRBD1. From germline, CDR1 is KGHSH and CDR2 LQKENI. This CDR3 has 17 amino acids. V was pared by 2 bases and J by 3 bases, with 8 bases of the junction left unmatched. CDR3 nucleotide sequence: TGTGCCAGCTCACCATGGGTATCGGGACAGGGGACAGATACGCAGTATTTT. This codes for CASSPWVSGQGTDTQYF.